What follows are 18 T cell receptor beta chains derived from one specimen sequenced in a study of spatial heterogeneity in lung cancer. The time point: sample taken at primary tumor resection. One entry per CDR3 protein, called by TCRdb with MiXCR from the 5' RACE reads. The sample shows around 11,000 distinct CDR3 sequences, approximately 6.3% of them seen only once. The sample in question was PBMCs, obtained at surgery. The origin of the receptors is a male donor with early-stage non-small cell lung cancer.

This clonotype has just a few counts. The CDR3 loop reads CASSGKLEKLFF. CDR3 in DNA: TGTGCCAGCAGTGGTAAACTTGAAAAACTGTTTTTT. This chain uses TRBV5-6 with TRBJ1-4; D call uncertain. Germline assignment: CDR1 SGHDT and CDR2 YYEEEE. The CDR3 is 12 amino acids. V was pared by 5 bases and J by 7 bases, with 9 bases between. The entire variable domain, with the rest obtained from reference TRBV5-6 and TRBJ1-4, is as follows: DAGVTQSPTHLIKTRGQQVTLRCSPKSGHDTVSWYQQALGQGPQFIFQYYEEEERQRGNFPDRFSGHQFPNYSSELNVNALLLGDSALYLCASSGKLEKLFFGSGTQLSVL.

This clonotype was counted at least ten times. V gene TRBV5-1 combines with J gene TRBJ2-1, with D possibly being TRBD2 (5 bases). With 0 bases removed from V and 4 bases from J, the gap between germline ends came to 11 bases. This CDR3 has 15 amino acids. The germline gives CDR1 SGHRS, CDR2 YFSETQ. The CDR3 is CASSLDGGIYNEQFF. The CDR3, as DNA: TGCGCCAGCAGCTTGGACGGAGGAATTTACAATGAGCAGTTCTTC. Drawing the rest from reference TRBV5-1 and TRBJ2-1, the complete variable domain is KAGVTQTPRYLIKTRGQQVTLSCSPISGHRSVSWYQQTPGQGLQFLFEYFSETQRNKGNFPGRFSGRQFSNSRSEMNVSTLELGDSALYLCASSLDGGIYNEQFFGPGTRLTVL.

This clonotype was counted many times. The rearrangement uses TRBV7-2 and TRBJ1-1; possibly TRBD1 for D (5 bases). V was pared by 2 bases and J by 0 bases, with 7 bases between. This CDR3 comprises 14 residues. The germline gives CDR1 SGHTA, CDR2 FQGNSA. DNA of the CDR3: TGTGCCAGCAGCTTAACAGGATTGAACACTGAAGCTTTCTTT. Its translation: CASSLTGLNTEAFF.

The chain combines TRBV30 with TRBJ2-3; maybe TRBD2 (5 bases). Per the germline V gene, CDR1 is GTSNPN and CDR2 is SVGIG (reference sequence). Trimming stripped 4 bases from V and 5 bases from J, with 16 bases between. The CDR3 loop spans 14 amino acids. CDR3 in DNA: TGTGCCTGGAAGGGCCGAGTCCGGGGAGATACGCAGTATTTT. Encoded protein: CAWKGRVRGDTQYF.

CDR3 protein: CAWDSGIVAFF. The CDR3 region has the DNA TGTGCCTGGGATTCGGGGATTGTCGCTTTCTTT. The chain recombines TRBV30 with TRBJ1-1; D call uncertain. CDR1 is GTSNPN, CDR2 SVGIG, per germline (reference sequence). Trimming took off 5 bases at V and 11 bases at J, with 15 bases between the two ends. The CDR3 covers 11 residues.

This clonotype was recorded a few times. The rearrangement uses TRBV27 and TRBJ2-1; 8 bases match TRBD2. The CDR3 length is 15 residues. Trimming removed 6 bases from V and 2 bases from J; junction bases left unmatched: 6. Germline assignment: CDR1 MNHEY and CDR2 SMNVEV (reference sequence). CDR3 in amino acids: CASSATSGPYNEQFF. In DNA form, the CDR3 reads TGTGCCAGCAGCGCCACTAGCGGCCCCTACAATGAGCAGTTCTTC.

This clonotype is large (0.1 to 1%) by share. V is TRBV7-9 and J is TRBJ2-1; D is unresolved. The ends were cut back, 5 bases at V and 5 bases at J, with 16 bases in the middle. CDR1 is SEHNR, CDR2 FQNEAQ, per germline (reference sequence). This CDR3 region has 15 residues. CDR3 amino acids: CASSDSLAVHNEQFF. The CDR3 nucleotides are TGTGCCAGCAGCGACTCCCTGGCCGTTCACAATGAGCAGTTCTTC.

There are many counts of this clonotype. The chain joins TRBV7-2 to TRBJ2-1; 11 bases are shared with TRBD2. This CDR3 is built from 16 residues. V lost 5 bases and J lost 1; bases outside the gene matches: 4. Germline V lookup: CDR1 SGHTA, CDR2 FQGNSA. CDR3 in amino acids: CASSLSGGGSYNEQFF. The CDR3 DNA sequence: TGTGCCAGCAGCCTTAGCGGGGGGGGTTCCTACAATGAGCAGTTCTTC.

This rearrangement joins TRBV12-3 or TRBV12-4 to TRBJ1-1, with TRBD1 identical over 7 bases. V shed 6 bases, J shed 2 bases, and the junction held 9 bases outside the gene matches. CDR3 length equals 15 residues. CDR3 bases: TGTGCCAGCAGACCAGAGACAGGGAGAAACACTGAAGCTTTCTTT. Residues: CASRPETGRNTEAFF.

This clonotype showed up many times. V gene TRBV28 combines with J gene TRBJ2-1, with a weak D call TRBD2 (5 bases). The V gene lost 6 bases and the J gene lost 8 bases, with 20 bases spanning the gap. Per the germline V gene, CDR1 is MDHEN and CDR2 is SYDVKM. This CDR3 is built from 15 residues. CDR3 sequence (DNA): TGTGCCAGCAGCACGCCTCAAGGGAGTCGGGATGAGCAGTTCTTC. Translation gives CASSTPQGSRDEQFF.

This clonotype was found a few times. V gene TRBV18 combines with J gene TRBJ1-1; 11 bases map to TRBD1. With 2 bases clipped from V and 1 base from J, the junction kept 0 bases outside the gene matches. Germline V CDR1 and CDR2: KGHSH, LQKENI. There are 15 residues in the CDR3. The DNA for the CDR3 is TGTGCCAGCTCACCAGGACAGGGGGCGAACACTGAAGCTTTCTTT. Protein sequence: CASSPGQGANTEAFF.

This clonotype is categorized as medium-sized. This chain uses TRBV25-1 with TRBJ1-1; D not certain. CDR1 MGHDK and CDR2 SYGVNS come from the germline V gene. There are 11 residues in the CDR3. The V gene lost 4 bases and the J gene lost 7 bases, with 7 bases spanning the gap. The CDR3 is CASSAWDEAFF. CDR3 in DNA: TGTGCCAGCAGTGCATGGGATGAAGCTTTCTTT.

This clonotype is labeled medium-sized. The chain has TRBV12-3 or TRBV12-4 and TRBJ2-7; D is uncertain. The CDR3 has 12 residues. V lost 6 bases, J lost 3 bases, and 9 bases lay in between. The chain's CDR3 is CASSLGFYEQYF. The CDR3 bases are TGTGCCAGCAGCCTTGGTTTCTACGAGCAGTACTTC.

This clonotype is categorized as medium-sized. The chain has TRBV7-3 and TRBJ2-1, with D perhaps matching TRBD1 (6 bases). The germline V and J ends were trimmed by 5 bases and 5 bases, with 13 bases remaining between them. In germline, CDR1 is SGHTA, CDR2 FQGTGA. The CDR3 extends over 14 amino acids. The chain's CDR3 is CASSPTGSNNEQFF. The CDR3 nucleotides are TGTGCCAGCAGCCCGACAGGATCAAACAATGAGCAGTTCTTC.

Ten or more counts support this clonotype. V and J are TRBV7-8 and TRBJ1-1; perhaps TRBD1 as D (6 bases). The CDR3 runs 15 residues. Between the trimmed V and J ends, which lost 1 base and 2 bases, there was a span of 11 bases. Per the germline V gene, CDR1 is SGHVS and CDR2 is FQNEAQ. The CDR3 spells CASSLGSGVNTEAFF. The CDR3 region has the DNA TGTGCCAGCAGCTTAGGTTCAGGGGTTAACACTGAAGCTTTCTTT.

This clonotype ranks as medium-sized. The chain combines TRBV4-1 with TRBJ2-6; 7 nucleotides agree with TRBD1. From germline, CDR1 is MGHRA and CDR2 YSYEKL. This CDR3 is built from 17 residues. The J segment lost 2 bases and the V segment lost 0 bases, leaving 4 bases of the junction unmatched. The CDR3 DNA reads as TGCGCCAGCAGCCAAGATCTTGACAGGGCTGGGGCCAACGTCCTGACTTTC. It yields the protein CASSQDLDRAGANVLTF.

This rearrangement joins TRBV23-1 to TRBJ2-7, with 7 positions matching TRBD2. TRBV23-1 is annotated as an ORF whose role is uncertain. The J segment lost 8 bases and the V segment lost 1 base, leaving 11 bases of the junction unmatched. The CDR3 length is 15 residues. CDR3 sequence: CASSQWDYGFSKQYF. The CDR3 DNA sequence: TGCGCCAGCAGTCAATGGGACTACGGTTTTAGCAAGCAGTACTTC.

Relative to its sample, this clonotype is medium-sized. V and J are TRBV5-1 and TRBJ2-5; TRBD1 matches 8 bases. Losses at the gene ends were 4 bases for V and 5 bases for J; bases not matched to a gene: 10. Germline loops: CDR1 SGHRS, CDR2 YFSETQ. The CDR3 extends over 15 amino acids. Written as DNA, the CDR3 is TGCGCCAGCAGCAGCAGGGGGCTAAACGCGGAGACCCAGTACTTC. It translates to CASSSRGLNAETQYF.